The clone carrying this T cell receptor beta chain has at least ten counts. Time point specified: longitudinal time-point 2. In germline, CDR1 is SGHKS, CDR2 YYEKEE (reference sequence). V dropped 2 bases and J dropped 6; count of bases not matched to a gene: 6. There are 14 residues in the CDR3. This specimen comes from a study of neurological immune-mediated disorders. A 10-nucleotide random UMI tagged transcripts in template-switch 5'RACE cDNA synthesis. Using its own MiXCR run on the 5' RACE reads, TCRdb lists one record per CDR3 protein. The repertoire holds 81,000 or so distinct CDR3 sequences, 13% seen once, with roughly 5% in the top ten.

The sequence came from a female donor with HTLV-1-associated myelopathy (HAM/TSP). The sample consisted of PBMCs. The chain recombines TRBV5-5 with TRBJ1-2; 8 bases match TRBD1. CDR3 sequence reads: CASSLAGTGNGYTF. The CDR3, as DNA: TGTGCCAGCAGCTTAGCCGGGACAGGCAATGGCTACACCTTC.